This TCR beta chain comes out of a study of CD8 T cells in Susac syndrome. A note on this clonotype: The antigen is undetermined.

General observations from the study: CD4+ T cell repertoires in Susac syndrome exhibited no evidence of clonal expansion.

After extraction with the RNeasy kit, about 0.5 to 1 ug of the RNA was reverse transcribed using random hexamers. From the immunoSEQ multiplex PCR reads, TCRdb called clonotypes with MiXCR, one entry per CDR3 protein. The sample holds tens of thousands of distinct CDR3 sequences, approximately 94% seen once. Trimming removed 5 bases at V and 0 bases at J, with 11 bases between. From germline, CDR1 is MNHEY and CDR2 SMNVEV (reference sequence). CDR3 length equals 15 residues. The chain combines TRBV27 with TRBJ2-1; D not resolved. The sequencing sample was made of CD4+ T cells from PBMCs. This clonotype was obtained from a human donor with Susac syndrome. CDR3: CASSTHSISYNEQFF. The CDR3 DNA sequence: TGTGCCAGCAGTACTCACTCAATCTCCTACAATGAGCAGTTCTTC.